These 27 T cell receptor beta chains share one sample of origin, sequenced in a study of neurological immune-mediated disorders (dated 2019 in TCRdb). Library construction relied on 5' RACE. For sequencing, an Illumina HiSeq 2500 was employed. In-frame beta chains were kept once TCRdb had trimmed the public reads at Q25 with fastp and called clones with MiXCR. Each CDR3 protein gets just one entry, which takes the most common genes and DNA from the rows behind it. The sample table shows approximately 41,000 distinct CDR3 sequences, and roughly 15% are seen once. 3% to 4.5% of the sample belongs to the ten largest clones. The sequencing sample was made of CD4+ T cells from blood. The source of these receptors is a woman aged 60-75 years with HTLV-1-associated myelopathy (HAM/TSP).

This clonotype was detected once. This rearrangement joins TRBV27 to TRBJ1-6, with D unclear. CDR1 and CDR2 (germline): MNHEY, SMNVEV (reference sequence). Trimming removed 6 bases at V and 10 bases at J, with 10 bases between. This CDR3 spans 12 amino acids. CDR3 amino acids: CASSPPGSPLHF. CDR3 nucleotide sequence: TGTGCCAGCAGCCCCCCCGGGTCACCCCTCCACTTT.

This clonotype was seen ten or more times. This rearrangement joins TRBV20-1 to TRBJ2-1, with D possibly TRBD1 on 6 matching bases. The CDR3 runs 13 residues. Looked up from germline, CDR1 is DFQATT and CDR2 is SNEGSKA (reference sequence). The chain's CDR3 is CGYQGYTYNEQFF. CDR3 nucleotides: TGCGGGTATCAGGGGTACACCTACAATGAGCAGTTCTTC.

This clonotype was detected ten times or more. The chain uses TRBV5-1 and TRBJ1-1; D is undetermined. CDR1 and CDR2 from the germline V gene are SGHRS and YFSETQ. The CDR3 extends over 16 amino acids. Deletions cut 0 bases from V and 0 bases from J, with 12 bases between. The CDR3 is CASSLGAGDLNTEAFF. In DNA, the CDR3 is TGCGCCAGCAGCTTGGGGGCAGGAGATTTGAACACTGAAGCTTTCTTT.

This clonotype was observed many times. The chain has TRBV19 and TRBJ1-1; D is ambiguous. Per the germline V gene, CDR1 is LNHDA and CDR2 is SQIVND (reference sequence). Trimming removed 7 bases at V and 5 bases at J, with 17 bases between. This CDR3 contains 14 residues. The CDR3 DNA reads as TGTGCCAGTATCAATTGGAGGGAAGGAACTGAAGCTTTCTTT. This codes for CASINWREGTEAFF.

This clonotype was detected many times. The chain couples TRBV20-1 to TRBJ1-1; maybe TRBD1 (5 bases). V dropped 0 bases and J dropped 3 bases, with 17 bases sitting between them. Germline values: CDR1 DFQATT, CDR2 SNEGSKA (reference sequence). The CDR3 sequence is 16 residues long. The CDR3 sequence: CSARDWVNRLHTEAFF. In DNA form, the CDR3 reads TGCAGTGCTAGAGATTGGGTAAACAGGCTTCACACTGAAGCTTTCTTT.

There are many counts of this clonotype. V and J are TRBV12-3 or TRBV12-4 and TRBJ1-5; D gene uncertain. Trimming stripped 5 bases from V and 0 bases from J, with 5 bases between. This CDR3 region has 13 residues. CDR3 sequence reads: CASSPNSNQPQHF. The CDR3 coding sequence is TGTGCCAGCAGTCCCAATAGCAATCAGCCCCAGCATTTT.

This clonotype was seen ten or more times. V gene TRBV20-1 combines with J gene TRBJ2-2; D call uncertain. The V and J ends lost 4 bases and 1 base respectively, with 10 bases between them. The CDR3 sequence is 14 residues long. CDR1 is DFQATT, CDR2 SNEGSKA, per germline (reference sequence). CDR3 sequence: CSATRSGNTGELFF. Here the CDR3 DNA reads TGCAGTGCTACCAGGTCAGGGAACACCGGGGAGCTGTTTTTT.

This clonotype has a count of ten or more. The chain couples TRBV7-2 to TRBJ1-1; 9 bases agree with TRBD1. This CDR3 contains 14 residues. V was pared by 5 bases and J by 4 bases, with 5 bases of the junction left unmatched. The germline CDR1 and CDR2 sequences are SGHTA and FQGNSA. The CDR3 DNA reads TGTGCCAGCAGCCACTTGACAGGGGGCACTGAAGCTTTCTTT. This encodes CASSHLTGGTEAFF.

This clonotype was found many times. The chain couples TRBV6-5 to TRBJ1-3; D gene uncertain. Trimming took off 0 bases at V and 1 base at J, with 7 bases between the two ends. The germline gives CDR1 MNHEY, CDR2 SVGAGI. There are 15 residues in the CDR3. The CDR3 here is CASSYSSGSGNTIYF. The CDR3 DNA is TGTGCCAGCAGTTACTCGAGTGGTTCTGGAAACACCATATATTTT.

The chain joins TRBV7-2 to TRBJ2-3; no reliable D call. CDR1 SGHTA and CDR2 FQGNSA come from the germline V gene. Trimming left V 4 bases short and J 4 bases short, with 12 bases between. This CDR3 contains 14 residues. CDR3 region: CASSSIKGPDTQYF. Written as DNA, the CDR3 is TGTGCCAGCAGCTCAATAAAAGGACCAGATACGCAGTATTTT.

This clonotype was recorded many times. The V and J genes are TRBV20-1 and TRBJ2-3; D tentatively reads TRBD1 or TRBD2 (6 bases each). The germline V and J ends were trimmed by 0 bases and 2 bases, with 15 bases remaining between them. Per the germline V gene, CDR1 is DFQATT and CDR2 is SNEGSKA (reference sequence). The CDR3 has 16 amino acids. Here the CDR3 reads CSARDGGTTFTDTQYF. The DNA for the CDR3 is TGCAGTGCTAGAGATGGGGGGACAACCTTCACAGATACGCAGTATTTT.

The sample holds many counts of this clonotype. This chain joins TRBV20-1 and TRBJ1-2; D gene uncertain. Germline-derived CDR1 and CDR2 are DFQATT and SNEGSKA (reference sequence). The length of the CDR3 is 13 residues. V lost 0 bases to trimming and J lost 4 bases, with 9 bases between them. CDR3 sequence: CSARENSLYGYTF. In DNA, the CDR3 is TGCAGTGCTAGAGAGAACAGCCTCTATGGCTACACCTTC.

CDR3 in amino acids: CASSLEGVGETQYF. The CDR3, as DNA: TGCGCCAGCAGCTTGGAGGGCGTAGGGGAGACCCAGTACTTC. The chain has TRBV5-1 and TRBJ2-5, with D uncertain. The CDR3 contains 14 residues. The V end lost 0 bases, the J end lost 5 bases, and 11 bases lay between the germline ends. Looked up from germline, CDR1 is SGHRS and CDR2 is YFSETQ.

This clonotype was observed at least ten times. V gene TRBV7-8 combines with J gene TRBJ1-6, with D maybe TRBD1 (6 bases). Germline values: CDR1 SGHVS, CDR2 FQNEAQ. This CDR3 contains 20 residues. V lost 0 bases, J lost 1 base, and 19 bases lay in between. CDR3 loop: CASSLATRGLYDSYNSPLHF. The CDR3 region has the DNA TGTGCCAGCAGCTTAGCTACCAGGGGACTATATGATTCCTATAATTCACCCCTCCACTTT.

As concerns this clonotype: At one end, the junction sequence differs from germline, possibly due to a read error. The chain couples TRBV4-2 to TRBJ2-3; no reliable D call. The CDR3 totals 13 residues. Per germline, CDR1 LGHNA and CDR2 YNFKEQ. CDR3 nucleotides: TGTACCAGCAGCCGCCCCCCCCGTGGTACGCAGTATTTT. This gives the protein CTSSRPPRGTQYF.

The rearrangement uses TRBV18 and TRBJ2-5, with D maybe TRBD1 (6 bases). Between the trimmed V and J ends, which lost 2 bases and 5 bases, there was a span of 9 bases. The CDR3 sequence is 13 residues long. CDR1 KGHSH and CDR2 LQKENI come from the germline V gene. The CDR3 protein is CASSPRQEETQYF. The CDR3 nucleotides read TGTGCCAGCTCACCAAGACAGGAGGAGACCCAGTACTTC.

This clonotype showed up many times. The rearrangement uses TRBV23-1 and TRBJ2-7, with 10 bases fitting TRBD2. TRBV23-1 carries the ORF label, with uncertain function. The CDR3 extends over 19 amino acids. V lost 1 base to trimming and J lost 3 bases; unmatched junction nucleotides: 15. The chain's CDR3 is CASSQFSGGSIFNLYEQYF. As DNA, the CDR3 is TGCGCCAGCAGTCAATTTAGCGGGGGGTCAATTTTTAACCTCTACGAGCAGTACTTC.

This clonotype has ten or more counts. The V call is TRBV5-1, the J call TRBJ1-4; D is unclear. Between the trimmed V and J ends, which lost 2 bases and 3 bases, there was a span of 20 bases. CDR3 length: 18 residues. The germline V gene has CDR1 SGHRS and CDR2 YFSETQ. CDR3 in amino acids: CASSLSGGVSSSNEKLFF. The CDR3 nucleotides read TGCGCCAGCAGCTTATCGGGCGGGGTGTCTTCCTCTAATGAAAAACTGTTTTTT.

To note about this clonotype: Being one base from a much bigger clone, this may be a read error. The rearrangement links TRBV4-2 to TRBJ1-6, with 7 bases aligning to TRBD1. Germline lookup yields CDR1 LGHNA and CDR2 YNFKEQ. The CDR3 runs 15 residues. CDR3 sequence reads: CSSSHNRDRNSPLHF. The CDR3 region has the DNA TGTTCCAGCAGCCATAACCGGGACAGAAATTCACCCCTCCACTTT.

This clonotype showed up many times. The chain employs TRBV5-1 and TRBJ2-3; TRBD2 agrees at 15 bases. Germline V lookup: CDR1 SGHRS, CDR2 YFSETQ. The CDR3 length is 17 residues. V was clipped by 4 bases and J by 5 bases; unmatched bases: 8. This CDR3 is CASSPGLAGGILDTQYF. The CDR3 bases are TGCGCCAGCAGCCCCGGACTAGCGGGGGGGATTTTAGATACGCAGTATTTT. The complete variable domain, with remaining parts taken from reference TRBV5-1 and TRBJ2-3, reads KAGVTQTPRYLIKTRGQQVTLSCSPISGHRSVSWYQQTPGQGLQFLFEYFSETQRNKGNFPGRFSGRQFSNSRSEMNVSTLELGDSALYLCASSPGLAGGILDTQYFGPGTRLTVL.

This clonotype ranks as medium-sized. The chain is built from TRBV20-1 and TRBJ1-2, with 9 bases aligning to TRBD1. Trimming took 4 bases from V and 0 from J; bases not matched to a gene: 6. The CDR3 extends over 15 amino acids. Germline lookup yields CDR1 DFQATT and CDR2 SNEGSKA (reference sequence). CDR3 sequence reads: CSAKAGQGTNYGYTF. Here the CDR3 DNA reads TGCAGTGCTAAAGCCGGACAGGGGACTAACTATGGCTACACCTTC.

The sample holds many counts of this clonotype. The rearrangement uses TRBV12-3 or TRBV12-4 and TRBJ2-2; 8 bases are shared with TRBD2. The ends lost 2 bases at V and 6 bases at J; junction bases unmatched: 8. The CDR3 has 16 amino acids. CDR3: CASSLNTGGFPGELFF. The CDR3 DNA reads TGTGCCAGCAGTTTAAACACGGGGGGGTTTCCCGGGGAGCTGTTTTTT.

This clonotype was seen many times. The V gene is TRBV29-1, the J gene TRBJ1-1, with D maybe TRBD1 (5 bases). V was cut by 6 bases and J by 8 bases, with 19 bases left in between. The germline gives CDR1 SQVTM, CDR2 ANQGSEA. CDR3 length: 13 amino acids. CDR3 sequence: CSVGDGPGREAFF. The CDR3 bases are TGCAGCGTGGGGGACGGCCCAGGAAGGGAAGCTTTCTTT.

Ten or more counts support this clonotype. The CDR3 DNA is TGTGCCAGCAGTGAGTCACAGGGGCGCAATCAGCCCCAGCATTTT. Translating it yields CASSESQGRNQPQHF. The chain recombines TRBV6-1 with TRBJ1-5, with 7 bases fitting TRBD1. CDR1 and CDR2 (germline): MNHNS, SASEGT. Unmatched junction bases numbered 4, after V lost 3 bases and J lost 2 bases. The CDR3 runs 15 residues.

This clonotype was found many times. The genes are TRBV20-1 and TRBJ1-2, with D possibly matching TRBD1 (6 bases). Trimming shortened V by 7 bases and J by 3 bases, and 12 bases separated the two germline ends. Germline loops: CDR1 DFQATT, CDR2 SNEGSKA (reference sequence). The CDR3 totals 12 residues. The CDR3 here is CSVSQGYYGYTF. DNA for the CDR3: TGCAGTGTATCTCAGGGGTACTATGGCTACACCTTC.

This clonotype was seen ten or more times. The chain couples TRBV20-1 to TRBJ1-1; D unresolved. The CDR3 is made up of 14 amino acids. Germline values: CDR1 DFQATT, CDR2 SNEGSKA (reference sequence). The V end lost 5 bases, the J end lost 0 bases, and 13 bases lay between the germline ends. The CDR3 spells CSAHRPGMNTEAFF. The CDR3 DNA reads as TGCAGTGCTCATCGGCCGGGGATGAACACTGAAGCTTTCTTT.

This clonotype has ten or more counts. The V and J genes are TRBV27 and TRBJ2-1; 7 nucleotides line up with TRBD1. The CDR3 has 12 residues. The ends lost 5 bases at V and 6 bases at J; junction bases unmatched: 1. The germline V gene has CDR1 MNHEY and CDR2 SMNVEV (reference sequence). The CDR3 coding sequence is TGTGCCAGCAGTGGGGACAGCAATGAGCAGTTCTTC. Its protein product is CASSGDSNEQFF.